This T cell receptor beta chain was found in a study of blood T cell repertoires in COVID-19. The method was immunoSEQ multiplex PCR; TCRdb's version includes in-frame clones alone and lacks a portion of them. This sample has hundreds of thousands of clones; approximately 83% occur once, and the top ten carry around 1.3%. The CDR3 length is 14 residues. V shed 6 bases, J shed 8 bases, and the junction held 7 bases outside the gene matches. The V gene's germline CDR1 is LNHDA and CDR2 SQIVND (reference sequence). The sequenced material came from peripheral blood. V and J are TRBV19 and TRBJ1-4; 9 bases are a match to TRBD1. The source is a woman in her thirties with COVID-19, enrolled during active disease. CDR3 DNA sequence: TGTGCCAGTAGGGGGACAGGGTCGGACGAAAAACTGTTTTTT. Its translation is CASRGTGSDEKLFF.